The rows below give T cell receptor beta chains drawn from one sample of a study of blood T cell repertoires in COVID-19. TCRdb keeps only in-frame clones here, not all; method: immunoSEQ multiplex PCR. The table records about 160,000 clones, roughly 81% of them present only once. Sequenced sample: peripheral blood. The origin of the receptors is a man aged 40-49 years with acute or convalescent COVID-19. Both conserved end residues are part of each CDR3. D genes are given only for firm matches. A row's size may be missing; if present it is once, few, many or a size class.

V gene: TRBV24-1
J gene: TRBJ1-4
D gene: TRBD1
clone size: NA
CDR3 protein: CATSGTDNEKLFF
CDR3 DNA: TGTGCCACCTCCGGGACAGATAATGAAAAACTGTTTTTT

V gene: TRBV27
J gene: TRBJ2-7
D gene: TRBD2
clone size: NA
CDR3 protein: CASSLAVATSGYEQYF
CDR3 DNA: TGTGCCAGCAGTTTGGCCGTTGCGACTAGCGGTTACGAGCAGTACTTC

V gene: TRBV3-1/TRBV3-2
J gene: TRBJ1-5
D gene: NA
clone size: NA
CDR3 protein: CASSQAQGGQPQHF
CDR3 DNA: TGTGCCAGCAGCCAAGCACAGGGTGGTCAGCCCCAGCATTTT

V gene: TRBV29-1
J gene: TRBJ1-2
D gene: TRBD1
clone size: NA
CDR3 protein: CSVTGGYGYTF
CDR3 DNA: TGCAGCGTGACAGGGGGCTATGGCTACACCTTC

V gene: TRBV4-1
J gene: TRBJ2-6
D gene: NA
clone size: NA
CDR3 protein: CASSPGLVSAGTGANVLTF
CDR3 DNA: TGCGCCAGCAGCCCTGGTTTGGTTTCGGCAGGAACTGGGGCCAACGTCCTGACTTTC

V gene: TRBV7-2
J gene: TRBJ2-1
D gene: TRBD2
clone size: NA
CDR3 protein: CASSLKSGGPYNEQFF
CDR3 DNA: TGTGCCAGCAGCTTAAAAAGCGGGGGACCATACAATGAGCAGTTCTTC

V gene: TRBV9
J gene: TRBJ2-5
D gene: TRBD2
clone size: few
CDR3 protein: CASSPGTSAETQYF
CDR3 DNA: TGTGCCAGCAGCCCAGGGACTAGCGCCGAGACCCAGTACTTC

V gene: TRBV9
J gene: TRBJ2-2
D gene: TRBD2
clone size: NA
CDR3 protein: CASSPQGRGTGELFF
CDR3 DNA: TGTGCCAGCAGCCCCCAAGGGCGGGGGACCGGGGAGCTGTTTTTT

V gene: TRBV9
J gene: TRBJ1-1
D gene: NA
clone size: NA
CDR3 protein: CASSVEEGLLNTEAFF
CDR3 DNA: TGTGCCAGCAGCGTAGAGGAGGGGCTTTTGAACACTGAAGCTTTCTTT

V gene: TRBV10-3
J gene: TRBJ1-1
D gene: NA
clone size: NA
CDR3 protein: CAILGVNTEAFF
CDR3 DNA: TGTGCCATTCTAGGGGTGAACACTGAAGCTTTCTTT

V gene: TRBV3-1/TRBV3-2
J gene: TRBJ2-1
D gene: NA
clone size: once
CDR3 protein: CASSQPGEQFF
CDR3 DNA: TGTGCCAGCAGCCAACCCGGTGAGCAGTTCTTC

V gene: TRBV4-3
J gene: TRBJ2-1
D gene: TRBD2
clone size: NA
CDR3 protein: CASSPRGLAGGGSSYNEQFF
CDR3 DNA: TGCGCCAGCAGCCCGCGGGGACTAGCGGGGGGCGGGAGCTCCTACAATGAGCAGTTCTTC

V gene: TRBV6-6
J gene: TRBJ2-1
D gene: NA
clone size: NA
CDR3 protein: CASTQGGGGEQFF
CDR3 DNA: TGTGCCAGCACACAGGGAGGGGGTGGTGAGCAGTTCTTC

V gene: TRBV4-1
J gene: TRBJ1-2
D gene: NA
clone size: NA
CDR3 protein: CASSQERGGNYGYTF
CDR3 DNA: TGCGCCAGCAGCCAAGAACGGGGGGGGAACTATGGCTACACCTTC

V gene: TRBV5-1
J gene: TRBJ1-4
D gene: NA
clone size: few
CDR3 protein: CASSLGQNEKLFF
CDR3 DNA: TGCGCCAGCAGCTTGGGACAGAATGAAAAACTGTTTTTT

V gene: TRBV28
J gene: TRBJ1-2
D gene: NA
clone size: NA
CDR3 protein: CASSLFLQGVNYGYTF
CDR3 DNA: TGTGCCAGCAGTTTATTCTTACAGGGAGTAAACTATGGCTACACCTTC

V gene: TRBV2
J gene: TRBJ1-6
D gene: TRBD1
clone size: NA
CDR3 protein: CASSELETGSPLHF
CDR3 DNA: TGTGCCAGCAGTGAACTCGAGACAGGGTCACCCCTCCACTTT

V gene: TRBV6-5
J gene: TRBJ1-4
D gene: NA
clone size: NA
CDR3 protein: CASHDRRGEKLFF
CDR3 DNA: TGTGCCAGCCACGACAGGAGAGGGGAAAAACTGTTTTTT

V gene: TRBV5-8
J gene: TRBJ1-4
D gene: TRBD1
clone size: NA
CDR3 protein: CASRPGQGWDEKLFF
CDR3 DNA: TGTGCCAGCAGACCCGGACAGGGGTGGGATGAAAAACTGTTTTTT

V gene: TRBV30
J gene: TRBJ1-2
D gene: NA
clone size: NA
CDR3 protein: CAWAESPNYGYTF
CDR3 DNA: TGTGCCTGGGCCGAGAGCCCTAACTATGGCTACACCTTC

V gene: TRBV5-1
J gene: TRBJ1-2
D gene: NA
clone size: NA
CDR3 protein: CASSLDVANYGYTF
CDR3 DNA: TGCGCCAGCAGCTTGGACGTAGCTAACTATGGCTACACCTTC

V gene: TRBV5-5
J gene: TRBJ2-3
D gene: NA
clone size: NA
CDR3 protein: CASSFSPRSTDTQYF
CDR3 DNA: TGTGCCAGCAGCTTTTCCCCGAGGAGCACAGATACGCAGTATTTT

V gene: TRBV20-1
J gene: TRBJ1-3
D gene: NA
clone size: NA
CDR3 protein: CSASGQGPSGNTIYF
CDR3 DNA: TGCAGTGCTAGTGGCCAGGGGCCCTCTGGAAACACCATATATTTT

V gene: TRBV5-1
J gene: TRBJ1-3
D gene: NA
clone size: few
CDR3 protein: CASSPGRAGNTIYF
CDR3 DNA: TGCGCCAGCAGCCCGGGGAGGGCTGGAAACACCATATATTTT

V gene: TRBV5-1
J gene: TRBJ1-5
D gene: NA
clone size: NA
CDR3 protein: CASSLVGGDQPQHF
CDR3 DNA: TGCGCCAGCAGCTTGGTTGGGGGCGATCAGCCCCAGCATTTT

V gene: TRBV9
J gene: TRBJ2-5
D gene: NA
clone size: NA
CDR3 protein: CASSVGGRNQETQYF
CDR3 DNA: TGTGCCAGCAGCGTAGGAGGGCGGAATCAAGAGACCCAGTACTTC

V gene: TRBV5-1
J gene: TRBJ2-7
D gene: TRBD1
clone size: NA
CDR3 protein: CASSLEGTGSYEQYF
CDR3 DNA: TGCGCCAGCAGCTTGGAAGGGACAGGTTCCTACGAGCAGTACTTC

V gene: TRBV15
J gene: TRBJ1-2
D gene: NA
clone size: NA
CDR3 protein: CATSRGAGVNYGYTF
CDR3 DNA: TGTGCCACCAGCCGGGGGGCCGGGGTTAACTATGGCTACACCTTC

V gene: TRBV6-5
J gene: TRBJ1-2
D gene: TRBD1
clone size: NA
CDR3 protein: CASSYVRTGQNYGYTF
CDR3 DNA: TGTGCCAGCAGTTACGTTCGAACGGGACAGAACTATGGCTACACCTTC

V gene: TRBV27
J gene: TRBJ2-5
D gene: NA
clone size: once
CDR3 protein: CASSSVFQGFLGFKETQYF
CDR3 DNA: TGTGCCAGCAGTTCCGTATTTCAGGGGTTCCTTGGGTTTAAAGAGACCCAGTACTTC

V gene: TRBV5-1
J gene: TRBJ2-7
D gene: NA
clone size: NA
CDR3 protein: CASSPLFSDYEQYF
CDR3 DNA: TGCGCCAGCAGCCCCCTATTTTCTGACTACGAGCAGTACTTC

V gene: TRBV12-3/TRBV12-4
J gene: TRBJ1-1
D gene: NA
clone size: NA
CDR3 protein: CASRGGNTEAFF
CDR3 DNA: TGTGCCAGCAGGGGGGGGAACACTGAAGCTTTCTTT

V gene: TRBV7-9
J gene: TRBJ1-1
D gene: TRBD1
clone size: NA
CDR3 protein: CASSRQGTGSEVFF
CDR3 DNA: TGTGCCAGCAGCCGACAGGGTACGGGATCTGAAGTTTTCTTT

V gene: TRBV12-3/TRBV12-4
J gene: TRBJ2-2
D gene: NA
clone size: few
CDR3 protein: CASLQGSTGELFF
CDR3 DNA: TGTGCCAGTTTGCAGGGGAGCACCGGGGAGCTGTTTTTT

V gene: TRBV7-2
J gene: TRBJ2-3
D gene: TRBD2
clone size: NA
CDR3 protein: CASSSRAGDTDTQYF
CDR3 DNA: TGTGCCAGCAGCTCCCGAGCGGGGGACACAGATACGCAGTATTTT

V gene: TRBV6-4
J gene: TRBJ2-3
D gene: TRBD2
clone size: many
CDR3 protein: CASSPSGEATDTQYF
CDR3 DNA: TGTGCCAGCAGTCCTAGCGGGGAGGCCACAGATACGCAGTATTTT

V gene: TRBV19
J gene: TRBJ1-1
D gene: TRBD1
clone size: NA
CDR3 protein: CASSSPGQGVGAEAFF
CDR3 DNA: TGTGCCAGTAGTTCACCGGGACAGGGTGTTGGTGCTGAAGCTTTCTTT

V gene: TRBV19
J gene: TRBJ2-7
D gene: NA
clone size: NA
CDR3 protein: CASQDTLFSYEQYF
CDR3 DNA: TGTGCCTCACAGGACACCCTGTTCTCCTACGAGCAGTACTTC

V gene: TRBV6-5
J gene: TRBJ2-1
D gene: TRBD2
clone size: NA
CDR3 protein: CASRLAGGTYNEQFF
CDR3 DNA: TGTGCCAGCCGCTTAGCGGGGGGTACCTACAATGAGCAGTTCTTC

V gene: TRBV4-1
J gene: TRBJ1-6
D gene: TRBD1
clone size: NA
CDR3 protein: CASSPVWTGDSPLHF
CDR3 DNA: TGCGCCAGCAGCCCAGTATGGACAGGGGATTCACCCCTCCACTTT

V gene: TRBV18
J gene: TRBJ1-3
D gene: NA
clone size: NA
CDR3 protein: CASSPEPINTIYF
CDR3 DNA: TGTGCCAGCTCACCGGAGCCAATAAACACCATATATTTT

V gene: TRBV11-2
J gene: TRBJ2-3
D gene: TRBD1
clone size: NA
CDR3 protein: CASSSQGADTQYF
CDR3 DNA: TGTGCCAGCAGCTCCCAGGGGGCAGATACGCAGTATTTT

V gene: TRBV27
J gene: TRBJ2-5
D gene: TRBD1
clone size: once
CDR3 protein: CASSPLRQGASETQYF
CDR3 DNA: TGTGCCAGCAGTCCCCTTAGACAGGGGGCATCGGAGACCCAGTACTTC